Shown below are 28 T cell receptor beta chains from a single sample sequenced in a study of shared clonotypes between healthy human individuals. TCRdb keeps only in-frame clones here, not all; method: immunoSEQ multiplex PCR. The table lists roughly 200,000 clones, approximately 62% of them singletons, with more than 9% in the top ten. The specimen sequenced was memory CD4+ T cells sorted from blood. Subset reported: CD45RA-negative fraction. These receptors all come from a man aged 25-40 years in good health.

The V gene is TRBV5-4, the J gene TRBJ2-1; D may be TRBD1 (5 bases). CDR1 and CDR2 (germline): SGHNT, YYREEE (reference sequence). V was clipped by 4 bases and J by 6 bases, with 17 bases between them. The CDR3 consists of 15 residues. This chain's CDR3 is CASSERQRFGNEQFF. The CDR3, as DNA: TGTGCCAGCAGCGAACGACAGAGGTTTGGCAATGAGCAGTTCTTC.

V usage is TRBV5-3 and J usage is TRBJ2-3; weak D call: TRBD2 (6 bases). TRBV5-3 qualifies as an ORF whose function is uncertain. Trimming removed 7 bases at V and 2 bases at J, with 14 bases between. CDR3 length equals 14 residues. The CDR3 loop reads CARAKRANTDTQYF. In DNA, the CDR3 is TGTGCCAGAGCGAAGCGGGCAAACACAGATACGCAGTATTTT.

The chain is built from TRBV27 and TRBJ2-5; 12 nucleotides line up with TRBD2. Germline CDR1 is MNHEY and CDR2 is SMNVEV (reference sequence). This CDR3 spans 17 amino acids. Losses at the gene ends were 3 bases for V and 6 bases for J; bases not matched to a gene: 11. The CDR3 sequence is CASSFLAGGSLGKTQYF. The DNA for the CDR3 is TGTGCCAGCAGTTTCCTAGCGGGAGGGTCCCTAGGGAAGACCCAGTACTTC.

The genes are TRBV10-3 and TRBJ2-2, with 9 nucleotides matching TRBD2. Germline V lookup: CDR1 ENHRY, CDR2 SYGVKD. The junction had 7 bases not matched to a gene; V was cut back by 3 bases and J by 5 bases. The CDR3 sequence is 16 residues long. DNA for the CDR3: TGTGCCATCAGTGAAGGAGCGGGAGGAGGTACCGGGGAGCTGTTTTTT. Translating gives CAISEGAGGGTGELFF.

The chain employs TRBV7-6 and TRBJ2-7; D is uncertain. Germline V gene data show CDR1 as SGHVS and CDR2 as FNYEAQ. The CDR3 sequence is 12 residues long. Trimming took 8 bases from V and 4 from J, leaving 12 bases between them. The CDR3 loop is CASGNRLYEQYF. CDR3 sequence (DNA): TGTGCCAGCGGTAACAGATTGTACGAGCAGTACTTC.

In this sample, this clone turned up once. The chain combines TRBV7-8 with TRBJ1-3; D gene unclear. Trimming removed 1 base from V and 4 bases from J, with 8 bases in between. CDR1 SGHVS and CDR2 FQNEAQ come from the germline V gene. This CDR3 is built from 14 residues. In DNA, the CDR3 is TGTGCCAGCAGCTTAGACCTAGGGGGAAACACCATATATTTT. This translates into CASSLDLGGNTIYF.

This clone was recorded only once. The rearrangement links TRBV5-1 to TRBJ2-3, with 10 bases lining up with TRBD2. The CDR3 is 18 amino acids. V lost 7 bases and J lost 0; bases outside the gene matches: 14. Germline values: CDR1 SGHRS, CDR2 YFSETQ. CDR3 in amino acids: CASQASGSVVGSTDTQYF. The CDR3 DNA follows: TGCGCCAGCCAGGCTAGCGGGAGTGTAGTGGGCAGCACAGATACGCAGTATTTT.

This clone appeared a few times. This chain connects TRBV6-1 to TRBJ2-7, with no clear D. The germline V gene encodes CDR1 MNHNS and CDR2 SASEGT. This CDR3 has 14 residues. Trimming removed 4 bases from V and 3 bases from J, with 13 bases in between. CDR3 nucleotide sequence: TGTGCCAGCAGTGTTCCTGTTCCGAACTACGAGCAGTACTTC. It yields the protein CASSVPVPNYEQYF.

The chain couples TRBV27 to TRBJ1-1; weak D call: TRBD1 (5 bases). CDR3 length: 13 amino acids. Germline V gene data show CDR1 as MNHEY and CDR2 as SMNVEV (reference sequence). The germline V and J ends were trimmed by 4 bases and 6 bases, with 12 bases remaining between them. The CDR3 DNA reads TGTGCCAGCAGTTCCTATGTGGGGCCTGAAGCTTTCTTT. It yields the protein CASSSYVGPEAFF.

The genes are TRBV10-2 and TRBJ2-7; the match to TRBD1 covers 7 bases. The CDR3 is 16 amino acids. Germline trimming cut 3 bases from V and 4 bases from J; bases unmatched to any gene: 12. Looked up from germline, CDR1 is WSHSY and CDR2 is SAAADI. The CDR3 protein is CASSEQGRGGKYEQYF. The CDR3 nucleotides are TGCGCCAGCAGTGAACAGGGGAGAGGGGGCAAATACGAGCAGTACTTC.

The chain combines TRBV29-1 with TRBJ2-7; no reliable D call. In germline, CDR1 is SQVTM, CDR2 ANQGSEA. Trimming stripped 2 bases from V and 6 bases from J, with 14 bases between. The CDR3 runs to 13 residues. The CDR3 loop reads CSVEKSSSGEQYF. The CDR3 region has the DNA TGCAGCGTTGAAAAGAGTAGCTCGGGCGAGCAGTACTTC.

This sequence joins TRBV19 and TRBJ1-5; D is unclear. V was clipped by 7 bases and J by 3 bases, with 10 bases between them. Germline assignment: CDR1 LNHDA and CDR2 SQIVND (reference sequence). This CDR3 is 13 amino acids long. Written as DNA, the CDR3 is TGTGCCAGTAACACACATTACAATCAGCCCCAGCATTTT. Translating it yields CASNTHYNQPQHF.

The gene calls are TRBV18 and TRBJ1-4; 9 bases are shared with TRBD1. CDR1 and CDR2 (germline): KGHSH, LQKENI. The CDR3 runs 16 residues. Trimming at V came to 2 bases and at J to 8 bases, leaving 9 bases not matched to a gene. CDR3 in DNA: TGTGCCAGCTCACCATTACCGGACAGGGGAAGGGAAAAACTGTTTTTT. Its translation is CASSPLPDRGREKLFF.

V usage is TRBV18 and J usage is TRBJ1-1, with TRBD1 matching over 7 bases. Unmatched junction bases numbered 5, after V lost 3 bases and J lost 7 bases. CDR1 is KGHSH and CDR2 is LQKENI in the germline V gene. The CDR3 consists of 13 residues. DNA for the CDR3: TGTGCCAGCTCACCCGGGACAGAAATTGAAGCTTTCTTT. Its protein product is CASSPGTEIEAFF.

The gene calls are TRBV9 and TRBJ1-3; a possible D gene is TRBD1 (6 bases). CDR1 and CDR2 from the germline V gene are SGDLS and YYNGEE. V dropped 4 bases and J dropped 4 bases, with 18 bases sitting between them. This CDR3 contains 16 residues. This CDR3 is CASSTSNRVSGNTIYF. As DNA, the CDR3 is TGTGCCAGCAGCACAAGTAACAGGGTGTCCGGAAACACCATATATTTT.

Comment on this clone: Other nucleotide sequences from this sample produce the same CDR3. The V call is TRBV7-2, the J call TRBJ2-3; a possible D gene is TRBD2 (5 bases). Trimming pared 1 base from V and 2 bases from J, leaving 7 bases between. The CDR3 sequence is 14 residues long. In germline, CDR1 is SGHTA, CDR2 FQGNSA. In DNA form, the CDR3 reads TGTGCCAGCAGCTTAGAGGGAGTCACAGATACGCAGTATTTT. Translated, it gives CASSLEGVTDTQYF.

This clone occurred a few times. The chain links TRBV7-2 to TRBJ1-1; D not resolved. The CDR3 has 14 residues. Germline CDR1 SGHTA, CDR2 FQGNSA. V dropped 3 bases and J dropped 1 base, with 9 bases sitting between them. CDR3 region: CASSLWAGNTEAFF. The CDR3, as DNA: TGTGCCAGCAGCTTGTGGGCTGGGAACACTGAAGCTTTCTTT.

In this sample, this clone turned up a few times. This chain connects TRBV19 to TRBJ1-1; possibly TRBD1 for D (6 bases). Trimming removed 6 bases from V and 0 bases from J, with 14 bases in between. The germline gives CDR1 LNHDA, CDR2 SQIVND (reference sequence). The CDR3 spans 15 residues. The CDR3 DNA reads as TGTGCCAGTAGACAGGGACACTATATGAACACTGAAGCTTTCTTT. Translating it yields CASRQGHYMNTEAFF. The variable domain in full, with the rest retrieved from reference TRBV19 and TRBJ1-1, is DGGITQSPKYLFRKEGQNVTLSCEQNLNHDAMYWYRQDPGQGLRLIYYSQIVNDFQKGDIAEGYSVSREKKESFPLTVTSAQKNPTAFYLCASRQGHYMNTEAFFGQGTRLTVV.

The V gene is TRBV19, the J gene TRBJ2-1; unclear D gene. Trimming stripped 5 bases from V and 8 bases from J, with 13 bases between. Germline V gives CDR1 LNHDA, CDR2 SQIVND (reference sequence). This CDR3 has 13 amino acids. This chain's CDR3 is CASSSRPFDEQFF. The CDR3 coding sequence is TGTGCCAGTAGTTCCCGACCTTTCGATGAGCAGTTCTTC. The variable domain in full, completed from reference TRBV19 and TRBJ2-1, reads DGGITQSPKYLFRKEGQNVTLSCEQNLNHDAMYWYRQDPGQGLRLIYYSQIVNDFQKGDIAEGYSVSREKKESFPLTVTSAQKNPTAFYLCASSSRPFDEQFFGPGTRLTVL.

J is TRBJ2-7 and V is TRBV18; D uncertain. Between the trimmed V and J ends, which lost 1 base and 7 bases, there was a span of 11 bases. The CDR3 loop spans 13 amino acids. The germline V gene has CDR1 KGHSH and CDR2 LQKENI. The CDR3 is CASSPLGNLEQYF. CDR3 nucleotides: TGTGCCAGCTCACCACTTGGGAACTTAGAGCAGTACTTC.

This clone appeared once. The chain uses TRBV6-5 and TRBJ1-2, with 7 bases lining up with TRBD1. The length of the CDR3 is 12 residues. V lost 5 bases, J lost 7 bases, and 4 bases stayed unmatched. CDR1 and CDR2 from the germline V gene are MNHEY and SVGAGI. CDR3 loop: CASSTNRGGYTF. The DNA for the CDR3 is TGTGCCAGCAGTACTAACAGGGGTGGCTACACCTTC.

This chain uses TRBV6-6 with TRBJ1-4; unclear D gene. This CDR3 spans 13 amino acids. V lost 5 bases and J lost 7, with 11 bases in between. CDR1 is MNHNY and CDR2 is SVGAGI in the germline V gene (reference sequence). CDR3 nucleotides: TGTGCCAGCAGTCCCACCTCACCTGAAAAACTGTTTTTT. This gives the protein CASSPTSPEKLFF.

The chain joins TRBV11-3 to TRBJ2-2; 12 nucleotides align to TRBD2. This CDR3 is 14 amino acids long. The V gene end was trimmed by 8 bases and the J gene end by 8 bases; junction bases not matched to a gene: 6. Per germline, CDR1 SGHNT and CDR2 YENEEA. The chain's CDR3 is CASGLAGKRGELFF. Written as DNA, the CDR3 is TGTGCCAGCGGACTAGCGGGAAAACGGGGGGAGCTGTTTTTT.

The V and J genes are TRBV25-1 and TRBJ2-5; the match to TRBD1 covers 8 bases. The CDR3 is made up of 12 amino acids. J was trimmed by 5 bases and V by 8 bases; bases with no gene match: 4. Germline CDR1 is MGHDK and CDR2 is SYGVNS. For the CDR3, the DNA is TGTGCCAGCGGACAGGGTTGGGAGACCCAGTACTTC. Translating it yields CASGQGWETQYF. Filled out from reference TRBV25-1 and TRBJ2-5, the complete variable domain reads EADIYQTPRYLVIGTGKKITLECSQTMGHDKMYWYQQDPGMELHLIHYSYGVNSTEKGDLSSESTVSRIRTEHFPLTLESARPSHTSQYLCASGQGWETQYFGPGTRLLVL.

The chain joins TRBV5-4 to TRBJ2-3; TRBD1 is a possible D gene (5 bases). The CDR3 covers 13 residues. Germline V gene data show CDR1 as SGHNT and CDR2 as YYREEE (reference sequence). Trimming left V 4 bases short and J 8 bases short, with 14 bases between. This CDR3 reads CASSGQGSGTQYF. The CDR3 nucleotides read TGTGCCAGCAGCGGTCAGGGATCTGGTACGCAGTATTTT. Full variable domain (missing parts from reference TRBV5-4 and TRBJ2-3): ETGVTQSPTHLIKTRGQQVTLRCSSQSGHNTVSWYQQALGQGPQFIFQYYREEENGRGNFPPRFSGLQFPNYSSELNVNALELDDSALYLCASSGQGSGTQYFGPGTRLTVL.

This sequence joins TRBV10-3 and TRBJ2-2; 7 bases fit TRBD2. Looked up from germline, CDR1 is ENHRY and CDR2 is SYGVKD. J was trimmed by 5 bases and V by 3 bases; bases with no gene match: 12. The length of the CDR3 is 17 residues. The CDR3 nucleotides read TGTGCCATCAGTGACCCTAGCGGTAGATCGGGGACCGGGGAGCTGTTTTTT. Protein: CAISDPSGRSGTGELFF.

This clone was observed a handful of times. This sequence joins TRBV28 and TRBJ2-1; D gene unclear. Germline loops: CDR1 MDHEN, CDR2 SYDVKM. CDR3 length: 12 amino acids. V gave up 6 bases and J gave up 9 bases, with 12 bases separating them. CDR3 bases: TGTGCCAGCAGCCTCGGGTTACGTGAGCAGTTCTTC. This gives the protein CASSLGLREQFF.

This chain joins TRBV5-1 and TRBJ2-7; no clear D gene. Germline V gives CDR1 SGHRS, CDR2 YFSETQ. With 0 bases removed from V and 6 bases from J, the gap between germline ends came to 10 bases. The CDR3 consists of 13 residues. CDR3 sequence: CASSLALRSEQYF. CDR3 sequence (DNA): TGCGCCAGCAGCTTGGCCCTGCGGAGCGAGCAGTACTTC.